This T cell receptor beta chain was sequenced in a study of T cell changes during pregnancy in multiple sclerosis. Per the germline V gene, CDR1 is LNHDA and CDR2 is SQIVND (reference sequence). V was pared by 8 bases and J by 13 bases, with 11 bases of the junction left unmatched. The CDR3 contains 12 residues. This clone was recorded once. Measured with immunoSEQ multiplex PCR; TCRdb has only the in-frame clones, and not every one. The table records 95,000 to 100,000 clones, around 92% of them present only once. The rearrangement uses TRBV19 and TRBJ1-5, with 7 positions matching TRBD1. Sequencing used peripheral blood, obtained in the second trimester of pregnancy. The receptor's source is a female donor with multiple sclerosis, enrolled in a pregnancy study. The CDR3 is CASGQDTSSQHF. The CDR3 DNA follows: TGTGCCAGTGGACAGGATACCTCATCTCAGCATTTT.